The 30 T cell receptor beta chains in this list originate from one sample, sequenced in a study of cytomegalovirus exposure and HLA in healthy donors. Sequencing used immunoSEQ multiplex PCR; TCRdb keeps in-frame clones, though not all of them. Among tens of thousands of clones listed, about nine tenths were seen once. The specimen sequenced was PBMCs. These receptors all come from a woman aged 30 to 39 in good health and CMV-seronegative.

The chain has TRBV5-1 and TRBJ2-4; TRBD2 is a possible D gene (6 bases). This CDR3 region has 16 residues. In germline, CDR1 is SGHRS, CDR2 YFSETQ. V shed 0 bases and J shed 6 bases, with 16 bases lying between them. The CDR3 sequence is CASSLAGFYGGNIQYF. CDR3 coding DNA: TGCGCCAGCAGCTTGGCCGGATTTTACGGGGGAAACATTCAGTACTTC. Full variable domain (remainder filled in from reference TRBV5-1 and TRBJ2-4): KAGVTQTPRYLIKTRGQQVTLSCSPISGHRSVSWYQQTPGQGLQFLFEYFSETQRNKGNFPGRFSGRQFSNSRSEMNVSTLELGDSALYLCASSLAGFYGGNIQYFGAGTRLSVL.

The CDR3 loop is CASSLIGGAYGYTF. The CDR3 DNA is TGCGCCAGCAGCTTGATAGGGGGCGCCTATGGCTACACCTTC. The chain recombines TRBV5-1 with TRBJ1-2; 7 bases fit TRBD1. Germline V CDR1 and CDR2: SGHRS, YFSETQ. This CDR3 has 14 amino acids. J was trimmed by 4 bases and V by 1 base; bases with no gene match: 4.

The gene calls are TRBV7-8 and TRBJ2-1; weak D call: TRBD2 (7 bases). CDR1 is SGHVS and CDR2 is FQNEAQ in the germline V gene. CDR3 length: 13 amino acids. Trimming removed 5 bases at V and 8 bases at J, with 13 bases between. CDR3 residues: CASSVGGRDEQFF. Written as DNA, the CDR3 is TGTGCCAGCAGCGTCGGGGGGCGCGATGAGCAGTTCTTC.

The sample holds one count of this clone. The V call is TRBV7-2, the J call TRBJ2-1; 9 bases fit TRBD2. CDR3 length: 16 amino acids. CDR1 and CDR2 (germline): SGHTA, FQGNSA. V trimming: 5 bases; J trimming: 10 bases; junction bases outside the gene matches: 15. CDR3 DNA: TGTGCCAGCAGCCCGGTGGGTGCGGGAGGGCGGAAAGAGCAGTTCTTC. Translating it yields CASSPVGAGGRKEQFF.

The CDR3 DNA reads as TGTGCCAGCAGCCAAGGACAGGGCCTGGACGAGCAGTACTTC. Translating gives CASSQGQGLDEQYF. V usage is TRBV13 and J usage is TRBJ2-7; 8 nucleotides match TRBD1. Losses at the gene ends were 5 bases for V and 5 bases for J; bases not matched to a gene: 8. The CDR3 extends over 14 amino acids. Germline V lookup: CDR1 PRHDT, CDR2 FYEKMQ (reference sequence).

CDR3 sequence reads: CASSPGQGTEAFF. The CDR3 DNA reads as TGCGCCAGCAGCCCCGGACAGGGCACTGAAGCTTTCTTT. The chain links TRBV5-1 to TRBJ1-1, with TRBD1 matching over 8 bases. This CDR3 spans 13 amino acids. Germline-derived CDR1 and CDR2 are SGHRS and YFSETQ. Trimming took 4 bases from V and 4 from J; bases not matched to a gene: 3.

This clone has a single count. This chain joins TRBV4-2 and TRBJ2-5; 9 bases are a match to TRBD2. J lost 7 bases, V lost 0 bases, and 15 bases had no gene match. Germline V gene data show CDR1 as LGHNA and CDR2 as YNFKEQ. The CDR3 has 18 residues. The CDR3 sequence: CASSQDFYASGIRVTQYF. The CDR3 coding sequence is TGTGCCAGCAGCCAAGATTTTTACGCTAGCGGGATTCGGGTGACCCAGTACTTC.

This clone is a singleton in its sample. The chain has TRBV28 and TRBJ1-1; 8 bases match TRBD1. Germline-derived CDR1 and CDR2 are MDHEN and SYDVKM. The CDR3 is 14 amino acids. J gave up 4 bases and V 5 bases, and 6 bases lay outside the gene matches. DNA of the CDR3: TGTGCCAGCAGTCCGGACAGGGTAGGCACTGAAGCTTTCTTT. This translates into CASSPDRVGTEAFF.

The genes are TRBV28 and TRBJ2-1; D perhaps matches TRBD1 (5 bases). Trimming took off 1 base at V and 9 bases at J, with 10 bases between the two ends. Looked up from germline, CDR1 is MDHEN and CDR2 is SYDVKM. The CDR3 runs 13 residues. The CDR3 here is CASSLFRVGEQFF. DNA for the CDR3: TGTGCCAGCAGTTTATTCAGGGTAGGTGAGCAGTTCTTC.

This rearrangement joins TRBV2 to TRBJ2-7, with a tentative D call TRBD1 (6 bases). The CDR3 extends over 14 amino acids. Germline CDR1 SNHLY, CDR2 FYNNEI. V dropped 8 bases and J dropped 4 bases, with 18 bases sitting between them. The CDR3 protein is CASSAQQGRYEQYF. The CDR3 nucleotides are TGTGCCAGCTCCGCTCAACAGGGCAGATACGAGCAGTACTTC.

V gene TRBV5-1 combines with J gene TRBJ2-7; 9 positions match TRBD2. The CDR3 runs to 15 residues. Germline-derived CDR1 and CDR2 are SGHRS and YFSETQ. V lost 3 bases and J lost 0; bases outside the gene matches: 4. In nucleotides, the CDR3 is TGCGCCAGCAGCTGGGATAGCGGGAGCTCCTACGAGCAGTACTTC. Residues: CASSWDSGSSYEQYF.

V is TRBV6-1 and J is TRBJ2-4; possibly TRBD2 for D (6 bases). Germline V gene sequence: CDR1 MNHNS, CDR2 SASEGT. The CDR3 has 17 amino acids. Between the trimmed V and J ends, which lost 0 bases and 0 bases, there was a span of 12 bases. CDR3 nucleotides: TGTGCCAGCAGTGAAGCGCGGAGGGCGGTAGCCAAAAACATTCAGTACTTC. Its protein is CASSEARRAVAKNIQYF.

DNA of the CDR3: TGTGCCAGCAGTGCCCCGGACAGAATCACAGATACGCAGTATTTT. Encoded protein: CASSAPDRITDTQYF. The chain has TRBV28 and TRBJ2-3; a weak D match, TRBD1 (6 bases). Looked up from germline, CDR1 is MDHEN and CDR2 is SYDVKM. The CDR3 is 15 amino acids. V lost 5 bases and J 2 bases, leaving 14 bases between the germline ends.

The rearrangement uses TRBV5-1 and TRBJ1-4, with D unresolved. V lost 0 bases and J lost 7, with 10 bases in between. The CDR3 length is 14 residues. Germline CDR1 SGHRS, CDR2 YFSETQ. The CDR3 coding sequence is TGCGCCAGCAGCTTGGGGCGAGAGGGTGAAAAACTGTTTTTT. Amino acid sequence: CASSLGREGEKLFF.

The CDR3 DNA reads as TGTGCCAGCACCGACCGCCTAGCTCACGAGCAGTACTTC. It encodes CASTDRLAHEQYF. V usage is TRBV6-5 and J usage is TRBJ2-7, with D tentatively TRBD2 (5 bases). CDR1 MNHEY and CDR2 SVGAGI come from the germline V gene. The CDR3 has 13 amino acids. V shed 7 bases and J shed 5 bases, with 15 bases lying between them.

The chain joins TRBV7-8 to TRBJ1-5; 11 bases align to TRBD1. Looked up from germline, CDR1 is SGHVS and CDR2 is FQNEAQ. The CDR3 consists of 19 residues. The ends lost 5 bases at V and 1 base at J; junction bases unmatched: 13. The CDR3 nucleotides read TGTGCCAGCAGCACCCGGAGGGACAGGGGGATAAGAAGCAATCAGCCCCAGCATTTT. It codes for CASSTRRDRGIRSNQPQHF. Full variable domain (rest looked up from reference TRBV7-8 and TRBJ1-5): GAGVSQSPRYKVAKRGQDVALRCDPISGHVSLFWYQQALGQGPEFLTYFQNEAQLDKSGLPSDRFFAERPEGSVSTLKIQRTQQEDSAVYLCASSTRRDRGIRSNQPQHFGDGTRLSIL.

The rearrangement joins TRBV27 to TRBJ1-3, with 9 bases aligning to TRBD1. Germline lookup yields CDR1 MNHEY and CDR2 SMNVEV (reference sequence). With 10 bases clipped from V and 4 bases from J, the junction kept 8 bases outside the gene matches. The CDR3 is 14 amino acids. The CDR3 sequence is CATDRGRKGNTIYF. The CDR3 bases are TGTGCCACCGACAGGGGGAGGAAGGGAAACACCATATATTTT.

The CDR3 bases are TGTGCCAGCATAAACCATGGGACAAGCAGGAATGAAAAACTGTTTTTT. It codes for CASINHGTSRNEKLFF. This chain joins TRBV28 and TRBJ1-4, with D perhaps matching TRBD1 (6 bases). The CDR3 is 16 amino acids. In germline, CDR1 is MDHEN, CDR2 SYDVKM. V was pared by 7 bases and J by 5 bases, with 20 bases between.

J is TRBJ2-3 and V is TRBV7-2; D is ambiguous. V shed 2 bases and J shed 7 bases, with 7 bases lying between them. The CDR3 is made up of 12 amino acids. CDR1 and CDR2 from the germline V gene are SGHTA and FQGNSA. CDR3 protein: CASSLILNTQYF. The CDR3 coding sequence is TGTGCCAGCAGCTTAATATTAAATACGCAGTATTTT.

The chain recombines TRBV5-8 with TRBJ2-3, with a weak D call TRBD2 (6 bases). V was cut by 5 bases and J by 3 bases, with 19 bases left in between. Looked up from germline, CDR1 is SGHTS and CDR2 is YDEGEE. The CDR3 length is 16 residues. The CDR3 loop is CASRSQVAGPTDTQYF. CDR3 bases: TGTGCCAGCAGATCCCAGGTTGCGGGACCGACAGATACGCAGTATTTT.

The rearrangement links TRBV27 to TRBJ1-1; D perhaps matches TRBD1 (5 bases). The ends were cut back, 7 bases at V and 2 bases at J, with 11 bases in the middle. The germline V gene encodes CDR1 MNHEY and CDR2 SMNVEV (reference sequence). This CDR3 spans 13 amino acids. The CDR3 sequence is CASNWGPNTEAFF. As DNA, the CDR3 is TGTGCCAGCAACTGGGGCCCCAACACTGAAGCTTTCTTT.

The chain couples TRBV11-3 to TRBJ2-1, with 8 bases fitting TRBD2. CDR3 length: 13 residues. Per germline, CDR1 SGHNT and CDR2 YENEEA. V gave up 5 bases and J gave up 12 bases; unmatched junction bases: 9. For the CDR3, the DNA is TGTGCCAGCAGCCTGAGACTAGCGTGGGCGCAGTTCTTC. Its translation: CASSLRLAWAQFF.

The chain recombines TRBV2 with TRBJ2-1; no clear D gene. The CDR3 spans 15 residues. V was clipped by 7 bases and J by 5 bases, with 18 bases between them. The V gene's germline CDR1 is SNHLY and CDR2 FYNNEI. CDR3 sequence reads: CASTPITASHNEQFF. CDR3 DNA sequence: TGTGCCAGCACCCCCATCACCGCGAGCCACAATGAGCAGTTCTTC.

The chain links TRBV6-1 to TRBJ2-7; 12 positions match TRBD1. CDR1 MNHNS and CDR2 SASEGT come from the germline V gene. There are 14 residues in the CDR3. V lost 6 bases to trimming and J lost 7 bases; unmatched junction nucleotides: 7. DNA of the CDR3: TGTGCCAGCAGGGCGGGACAGGGGGCGCGAGAGCAGTACTTC. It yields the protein CASRAGQGAREQYF.

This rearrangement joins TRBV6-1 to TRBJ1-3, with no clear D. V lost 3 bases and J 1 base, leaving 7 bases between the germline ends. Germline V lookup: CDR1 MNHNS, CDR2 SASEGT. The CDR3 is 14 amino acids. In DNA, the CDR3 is TGTGCCAGCAGTGATGGGAGGTCTGGAAACACCATATATTTT. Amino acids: CASSDGRSGNTIYF.

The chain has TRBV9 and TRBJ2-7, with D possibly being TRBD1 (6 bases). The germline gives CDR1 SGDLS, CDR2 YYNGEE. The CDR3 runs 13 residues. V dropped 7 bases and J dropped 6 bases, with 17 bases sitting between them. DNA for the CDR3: TGTGCCAGCGGGGGCGCCGCCTTTGGCGAGCAGTACTTC. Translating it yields CASGGAAFGEQYF.

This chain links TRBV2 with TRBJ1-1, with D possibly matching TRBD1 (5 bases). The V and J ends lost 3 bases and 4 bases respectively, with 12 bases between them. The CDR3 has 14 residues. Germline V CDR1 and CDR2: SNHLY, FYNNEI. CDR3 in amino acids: CASSETEPGTEAFF. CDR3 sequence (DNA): TGTGCCAGCAGTGAGACAGAACCCGGCACTGAAGCTTTCTTT.

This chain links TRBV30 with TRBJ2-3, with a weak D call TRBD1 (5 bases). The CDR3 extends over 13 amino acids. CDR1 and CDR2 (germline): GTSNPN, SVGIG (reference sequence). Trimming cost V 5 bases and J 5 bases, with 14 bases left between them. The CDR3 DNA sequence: TGTGCCTGGGCAAAGCAGGGCCTAGATACGCAGTATTTT. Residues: CAWAKQGLDTQYF.

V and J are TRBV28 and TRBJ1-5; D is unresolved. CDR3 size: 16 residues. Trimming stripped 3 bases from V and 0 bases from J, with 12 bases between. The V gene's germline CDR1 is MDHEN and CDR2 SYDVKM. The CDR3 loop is CASSLRAIYSNQPQHF. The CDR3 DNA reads TGTGCCAGCAGTTTGAGAGCGATCTATAGCAATCAGCCCCAGCATTTT. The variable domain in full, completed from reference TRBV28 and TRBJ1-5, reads DVKVTQSSRYLVKRTGEKVFLECVQDMDHENMFWYRQDPGLGLRLIYFSYDVKMKEKGDIPEGYSVSREKKERFSLILESASTNQTSMYLCASSLRAIYSNQPQHFGDGTRLSIL.

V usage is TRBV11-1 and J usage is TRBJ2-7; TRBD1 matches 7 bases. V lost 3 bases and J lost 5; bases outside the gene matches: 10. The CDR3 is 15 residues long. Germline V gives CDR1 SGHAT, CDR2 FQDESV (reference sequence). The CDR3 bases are TGTGCCAGCAGCTTCCAAGACAGGGAATTCCACGAGCAGTACTTC. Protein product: CASSFQDREFHEQYF.